The entry below gives a single TCR beta chain sequence along with its context. Germline V gene data show CDR1 as SGHNT and CDR2 as YYREEE (reference sequence). CDR3 size: 17 residues. Trimming removed 1 base from V and 0 bases from J, with 11 bases in between. The source of the sample is a study of blood T cell repertoires in COVID-19. Across the whole study: Researchers got acute and convalescent COVID-19 samples from the United States, Italy and Spain. Sample material is recorded as cDNA or gDNA derived from T cells, B-cell-depleted T cells, or PBMCs.

Authors' processing steps: How many nucleated cells were present was estimated from reference gene primer amplification. Produced via immunoSEQ multiplex PCR; TCRdb's table is partial and in-frame only. V and J calls and clone size are those listed in that table; D and trimming were worked out from the DNA. The sample records 200,000 to 300,000 clones, 90% being singletons. V gene TRBV5-4 combines with J gene TRBJ2-6; D ambiguous. This sequence originates from a woman in her forties with acute or convalescent COVID-19. The sequenced sample was peripheral blood. The CDR3 sequence is CASSLWAGRSGANVLTF. Here the CDR3 DNA reads TGTGCCAGCAGCTTGTGGGCAGGTCGCTCTGGGGCCAACGTCCTGACTTTC.